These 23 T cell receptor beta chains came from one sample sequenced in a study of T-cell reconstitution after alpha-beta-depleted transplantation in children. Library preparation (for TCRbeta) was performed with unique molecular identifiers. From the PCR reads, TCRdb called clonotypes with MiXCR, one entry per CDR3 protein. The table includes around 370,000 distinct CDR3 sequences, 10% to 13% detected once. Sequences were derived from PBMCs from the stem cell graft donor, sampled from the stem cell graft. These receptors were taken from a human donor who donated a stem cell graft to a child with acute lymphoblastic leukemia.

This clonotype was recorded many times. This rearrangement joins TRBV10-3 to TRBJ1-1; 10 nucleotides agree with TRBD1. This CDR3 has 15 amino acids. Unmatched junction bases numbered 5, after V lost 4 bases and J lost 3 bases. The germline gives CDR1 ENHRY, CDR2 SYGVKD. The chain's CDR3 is CAISGSDRGYTEAFF. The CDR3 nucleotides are TGTGCCATCAGTGGATCGGACAGGGGGTACACTGAAGCTTTCTTT.

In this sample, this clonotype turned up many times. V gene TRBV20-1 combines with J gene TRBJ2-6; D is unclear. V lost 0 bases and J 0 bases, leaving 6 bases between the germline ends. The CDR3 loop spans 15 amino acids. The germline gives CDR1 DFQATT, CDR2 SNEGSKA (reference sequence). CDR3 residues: CSARELRSGANVLTF. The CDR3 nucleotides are TGCAGTGCTAGAGAGTTGCGCTCTGGGGCCAACGTCCTGACTTTC.

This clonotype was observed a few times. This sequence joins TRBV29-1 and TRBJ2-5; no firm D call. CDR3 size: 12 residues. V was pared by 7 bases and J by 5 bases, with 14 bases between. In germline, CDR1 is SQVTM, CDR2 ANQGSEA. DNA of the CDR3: TGCAGCGAGAGTCAAGATGGGGAGACCCAGTACTTC. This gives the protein CSESQDGETQYF.

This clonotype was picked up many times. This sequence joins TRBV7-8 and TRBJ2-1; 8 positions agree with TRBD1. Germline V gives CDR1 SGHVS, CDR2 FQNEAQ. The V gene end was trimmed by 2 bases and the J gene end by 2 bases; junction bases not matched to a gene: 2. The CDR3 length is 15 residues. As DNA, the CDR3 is TGTGCCAGCAGCTTAAGACAGGGGCCCTACAATGAGCAGTTCTTC. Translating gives CASSLRQGPYNEQFF.

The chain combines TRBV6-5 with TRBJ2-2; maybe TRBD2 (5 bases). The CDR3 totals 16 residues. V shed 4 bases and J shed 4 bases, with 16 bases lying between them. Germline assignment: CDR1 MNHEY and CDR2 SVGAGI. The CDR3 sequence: CASSSPRVRGTGELFF. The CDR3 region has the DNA TGTGCCAGCAGTTCTCCGAGGGTTCGGGGCACCGGGGAGCTGTTTTTT.

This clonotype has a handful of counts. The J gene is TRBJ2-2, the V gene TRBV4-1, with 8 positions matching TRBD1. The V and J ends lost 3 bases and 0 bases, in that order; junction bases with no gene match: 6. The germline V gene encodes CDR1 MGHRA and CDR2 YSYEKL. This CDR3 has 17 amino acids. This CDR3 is CASSQSRDRPNTGELFF. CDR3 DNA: TGCGCCAGCAGCCAGTCAAGGGACAGGCCGAACACCGGGGAGCTGTTTTTT.

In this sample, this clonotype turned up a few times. The CDR3 DNA is TGTGCCAGCAACCTAGCGAGGGCGTACAATGAGCAGTTCTTC. Translating it yields CASNLARAYNEQFF. The chain joins TRBV28 to TRBJ2-1, with D maybe TRBD2 (6 bases). Looked up from germline, CDR1 is MDHEN and CDR2 is SYDVKM. The CDR3 has 14 residues. Trimming shortened V by 7 bases and J by 4 bases, and 14 bases separated the two germline ends.

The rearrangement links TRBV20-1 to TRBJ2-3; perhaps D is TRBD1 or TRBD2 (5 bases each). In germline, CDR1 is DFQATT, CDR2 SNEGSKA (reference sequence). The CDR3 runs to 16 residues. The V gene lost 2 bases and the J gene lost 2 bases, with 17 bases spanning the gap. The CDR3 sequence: CSARRSGRVLTDTQYF. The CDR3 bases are TGCAGTGCTAGAAGGTCGGGGCGGGTCCTCACAGATACGCAGTATTTT.

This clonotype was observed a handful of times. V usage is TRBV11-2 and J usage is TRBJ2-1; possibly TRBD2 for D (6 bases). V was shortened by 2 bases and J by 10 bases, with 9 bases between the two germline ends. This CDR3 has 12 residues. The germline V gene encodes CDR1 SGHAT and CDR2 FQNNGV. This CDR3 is CASSLLGREQFF. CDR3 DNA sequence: TGTGCCAGCAGCTTATTGGGGAGGGAGCAGTTCTTC. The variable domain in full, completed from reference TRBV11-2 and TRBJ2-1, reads EAGVAQSPRYKIIEKRQSVAFWCNPISGHATLYWYQQILGQGPKLLIQFQNNGVVDDSQLPKDRFSAERLKGVDSTLKIQPAKLEDSAVYLCASSLLGREQFFGPGTRLTVL.

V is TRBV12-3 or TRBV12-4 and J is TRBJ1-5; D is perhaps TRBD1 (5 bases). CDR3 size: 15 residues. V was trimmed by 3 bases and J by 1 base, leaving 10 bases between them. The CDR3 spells CASSLMGRSNQPQHF. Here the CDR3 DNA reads TGTGCCAGCAGTTTGATGGGACGGAGCAATCAGCCCCAGCATTTT.

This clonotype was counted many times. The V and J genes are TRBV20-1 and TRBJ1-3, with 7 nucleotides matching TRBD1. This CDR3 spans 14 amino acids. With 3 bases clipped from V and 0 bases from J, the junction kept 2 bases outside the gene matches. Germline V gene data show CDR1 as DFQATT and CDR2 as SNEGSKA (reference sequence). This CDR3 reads CSASGQVSGNTIYF. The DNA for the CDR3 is TGCAGTGCTAGTGGACAGGTCTCTGGAAACACCATATATTTT.

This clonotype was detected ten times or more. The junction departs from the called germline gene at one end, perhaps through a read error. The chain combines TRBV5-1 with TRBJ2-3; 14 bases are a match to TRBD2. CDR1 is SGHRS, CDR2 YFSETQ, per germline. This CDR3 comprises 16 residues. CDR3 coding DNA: TGTGCCAGCAGCTTGGGACTAGCGGGAGGCACAGATACGCAGTATTTT. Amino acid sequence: CASSLGLAGGTDTQYF.

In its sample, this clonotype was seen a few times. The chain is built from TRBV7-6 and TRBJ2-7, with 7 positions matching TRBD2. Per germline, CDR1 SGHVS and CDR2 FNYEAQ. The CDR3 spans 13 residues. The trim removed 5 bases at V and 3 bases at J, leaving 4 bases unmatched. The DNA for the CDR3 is TGTGCCAGCAGCCCTGGGGGGGACTACGAGCAGTACTTC. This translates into CASSPGGDYEQYF.

The CDR3 DNA is TGTGCCAGCAGCCCCCCAGGGGAAAACGGCTACACCTTC. Amino acids: CASSPPGENGYTF. The chain employs TRBV6-6 and TRBJ1-2, with a weak D call TRBD1 (6 bases). With 6 bases removed from V and 8 bases from J, the gap between germline ends came to 16 bases. Germline CDR1 reads MNHNY; CDR2 reads SVGAGI (reference sequence). This CDR3 is built from 13 residues.

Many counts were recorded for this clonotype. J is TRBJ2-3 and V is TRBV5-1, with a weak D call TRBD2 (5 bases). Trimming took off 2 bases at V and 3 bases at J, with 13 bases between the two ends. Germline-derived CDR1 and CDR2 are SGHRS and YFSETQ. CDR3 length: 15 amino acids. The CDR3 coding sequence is TGCGCCAGCAGCTTTGACGGGGTCGGAACAGATACGCAGTATTTT. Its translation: CASSFDGVGTDTQYF. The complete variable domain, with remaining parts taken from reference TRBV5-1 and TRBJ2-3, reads KAGVTQTPRYLIKTRGQQVTLSCSPISGHRSVSWYQQTPGQGLQFLFEYFSETQRNKGNFPGRFSGRQFSNSRSEMNVSTLELGDSALYLCASSFDGVGTDTQYFGPGTRLTVL.

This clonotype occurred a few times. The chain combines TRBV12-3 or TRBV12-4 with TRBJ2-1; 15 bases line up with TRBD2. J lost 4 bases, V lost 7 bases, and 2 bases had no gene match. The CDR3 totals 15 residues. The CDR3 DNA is TGTGCCAGCATCGGGACTAGCGGGAGGTACAATGAGCAGTTCTTC. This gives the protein CASIGTSGRYNEQFF.

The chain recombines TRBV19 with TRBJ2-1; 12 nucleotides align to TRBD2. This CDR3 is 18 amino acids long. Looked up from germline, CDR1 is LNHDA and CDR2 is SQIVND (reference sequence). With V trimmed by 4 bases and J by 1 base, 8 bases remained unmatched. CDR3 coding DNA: TGTGCCAGTAGTAAATGGCTAGCGGGAGGGCGTTCCTACAATGAGCAGTTCTTC. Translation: CASSKWLAGGRSYNEQFF.

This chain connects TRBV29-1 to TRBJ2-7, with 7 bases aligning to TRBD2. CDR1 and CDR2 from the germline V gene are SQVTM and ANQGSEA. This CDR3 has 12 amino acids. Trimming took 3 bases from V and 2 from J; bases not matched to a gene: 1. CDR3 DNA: TGCAGCGTTGAGGGGGGGGCCTACGAGCAGTACTTC. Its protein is CSVEGGAYEQYF.

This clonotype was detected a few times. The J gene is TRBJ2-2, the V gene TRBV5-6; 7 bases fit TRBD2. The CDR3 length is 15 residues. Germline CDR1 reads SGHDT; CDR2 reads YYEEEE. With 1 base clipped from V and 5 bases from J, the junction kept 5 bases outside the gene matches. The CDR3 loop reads CASSLLPLATGELFF. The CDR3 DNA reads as TGTGCCAGCAGCTTGTTACCACTAGCGACCGGGGAGCTGTTTTTT.

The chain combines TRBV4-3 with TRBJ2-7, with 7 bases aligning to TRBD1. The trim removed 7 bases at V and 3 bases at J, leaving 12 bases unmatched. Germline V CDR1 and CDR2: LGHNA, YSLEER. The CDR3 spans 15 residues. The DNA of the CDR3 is TGCGCCAGCACCCAGGAAACAGGACAGGACTACGAGCAGTACTTC. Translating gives CASTQETGQDYEQYF.

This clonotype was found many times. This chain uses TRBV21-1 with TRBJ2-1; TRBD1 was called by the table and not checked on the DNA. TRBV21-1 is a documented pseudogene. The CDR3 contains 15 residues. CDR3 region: CASSKGTGGYNEQFF. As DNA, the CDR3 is TGTGCCAGCAGCAAAGGGACAGGGGGCTACAATGAGCAGTTCTTC.

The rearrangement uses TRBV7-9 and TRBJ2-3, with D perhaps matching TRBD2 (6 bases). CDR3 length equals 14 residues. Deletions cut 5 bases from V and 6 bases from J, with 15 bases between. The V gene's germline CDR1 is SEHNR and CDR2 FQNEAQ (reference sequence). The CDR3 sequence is CASSVSGVLDTQYF. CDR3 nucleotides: TGTGCCAGCAGCGTCTCGGGAGTGTTGGATACGCAGTATTTT.

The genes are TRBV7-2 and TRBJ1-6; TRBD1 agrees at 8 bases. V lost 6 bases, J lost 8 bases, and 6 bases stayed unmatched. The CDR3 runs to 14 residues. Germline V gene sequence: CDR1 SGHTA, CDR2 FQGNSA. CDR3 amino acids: CASRTGQEHSPLHF. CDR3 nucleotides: TGTGCCAGCAGAACGGGACAGGAACATTCACCCCTCCACTTT.